Below, 2 T cell receptor beta chains from the same sample are listed, as sequenced in a study of CD8+CD57+ T cells in acquired aplastic anemia. Genomic DNA provided the template from which TCR beta VDJ and CDR3 profiles were obtained. TCRdb reanalysed the reads using MiXCR and keeps one entry per CDR3 protein. The data hold about 220,000 distinct CDR3 sequences, with almost 35% observed a single time. Sequencing was carried out using sorted CD4+, CD8+, or CD8+CD57+ T cells (not recorded which) from PBMCs. These receptors were taken from a human donor in good health, serving as a control.

The chain combines TRBV7-8 with TRBJ2-7, with 9 bases identical to TRBD1. This CDR3 is 15 amino acids long. CDR1 and CDR2 (germline): SGHVS, FQNEAQ. Trimming removed 5 bases from V and 2 bases from J; junction bases left unmatched: 7. The CDR3 region has the DNA TGTGCCAGCAGCGCAGGGGGGACAGGGACCTACGAGCAGTACTTC. Its translation is CASSAGGTGTYEQYF.

The chain combines TRBV13 with TRBJ1-4, with 8 nucleotides matching TRBD1. Germline V gene lookup returns CDR1 PRHDT and CDR2 FYEKMQ (reference sequence). V shed 5 bases, J shed 4 bases, and the junction held 3 bases outside the gene matches. This CDR3 has 14 amino acids. The CDR3 protein is CASSRGQDNEKLFF. DNA of the CDR3: TGTGCCAGCAGCCGGGGACAGGATAATGAAAAACTGTTTTTT.